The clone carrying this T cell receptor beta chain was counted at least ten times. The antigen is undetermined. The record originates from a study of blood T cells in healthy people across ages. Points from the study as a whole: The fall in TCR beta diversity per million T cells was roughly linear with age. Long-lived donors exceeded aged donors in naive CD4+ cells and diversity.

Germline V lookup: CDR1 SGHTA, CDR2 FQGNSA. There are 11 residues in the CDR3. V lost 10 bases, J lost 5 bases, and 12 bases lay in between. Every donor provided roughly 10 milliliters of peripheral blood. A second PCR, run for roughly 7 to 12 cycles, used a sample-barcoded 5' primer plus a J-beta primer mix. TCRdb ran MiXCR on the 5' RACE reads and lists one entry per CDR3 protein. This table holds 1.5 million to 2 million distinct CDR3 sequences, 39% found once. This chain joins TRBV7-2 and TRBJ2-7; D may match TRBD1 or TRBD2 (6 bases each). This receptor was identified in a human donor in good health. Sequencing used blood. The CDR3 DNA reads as TGTGCCATATCGAGGGGGGACGAGCAGTACTTC. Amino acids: CAISRGDEQYF.